The rows below give T cell receptor beta chains drawn from one sample of a study of blood T cell repertoires in COVID-19. Using immunoSEQ multiplex PCR, the repertoire was profiled, and TCRdb retains in-frame clones only, with some absent. The sample holds roughly 55,000 clones, roughly 84% seen once. The source material was peripheral blood. These receptors all come from a middle-aged man with active COVID-19. Both conserved end residues are part of each CDR3. The D gene is left open where the match is weak. Part of the rows lack a size; the others show once, few, many or a class for expanded clones.

TRBJ2-5 - TRBD2 TRBV25-1 TGTGCCAGCTCGGGACTAGGAGAAGAGACCCAGTACTTC CASSGLGEETQYF
TRBJ1-2 few TRBD1 TRBV24-1 TGTGCCACCAGTGATTTAAATAATCGTGTGCGGGCAGGGGGCCTGGAAGAGGGCTACACCTTC CATSDLNNRVRAGGLEEGYTF
TRBJ2-1 - TRBD1 TRBV11-3 TGTGCCAGCAGCTTTGGGACAGGGTTCGTTGAGCAGTTCTTC CASSFGTGFVEQFF
TRBJ2-7 - - TRBV5-6 TGTGCCAGCAGTGGACATGGAGGGACCTTGTTTTACGAGCAGTACTTC CASSGHGGTLFYEQYF
TRBJ2-4 - TRBD1 TRBV7-2 TGTGCCAGCAGCCCCGGACAGGGGAGGGGAAACATTCAGTACTTC CASSPGQGRGNIQYF
TRBJ2-3 - TRBD2 TRBV3-1/TRBV3-2 TGTGCCAGCAGCTCGTGGACTAGTGGTTTTTTCGATACGCAGTATTTT CASSSWTSGFFDTQYF
TRBJ2-2 - TRBD2 TRBV5-1 TGCGCCAGCAGCTTGTCGTCTAGCGGGAGTGCCGGGGAGCTGTTTTTT CASSLSSSGSAGELFF
TRBJ1-1 - - TRBV20-1 TGCAGTGCTAGAGATGAACAGGAAGCTTTCTTT CSARDEQEAFF
TRBJ2-1 - TRBD2 TRBV4-2 TGTGCCAGCAGCCCCGTCGGGGGGAGTCACAATGAGCAGTTCTTC CASSPVGGSHNEQFF
TRBJ2-7 - TRBD1 TRBV4-3 TGCGCCAGCAGCCAATTACCGGGACAGGGGTACGAGCAGTACTTC CASSQLPGQGYEQYF
TRBJ2-5 - - TRBV7-8 TGTGCCAGCAGCTTCAACAGGGAGGGGGGAATGGGCCAAGAGACCCAGTACTTC CASSFNREGGMGQETQYF
TRBJ1-5 once - TRBV24-1 TGTGCCACCAGTGATTTCTCCCAGGGGAGTCAGCCCCAGCATTTT CATSDFSQGSQPQHF
TRBJ1-1 - TRBD1 TRBV29-1 TGCAGCGTTGAAGAAGGGAAGACAGGGGGGGTAGCTTTCTTT CSVEEGKTGGVAFF
TRBJ1-2 - - TRBV30 TGTGCCTGGTCAGGTAGCTATGGCTACACCTTC CAWSGSYGYTF
TRBJ2-5 - - TRBV7-2 TGTGCCAGCAGCTCGGGTCACAGGTTTACCCAGTACTTC CASSSGHRFTQYF
TRBJ2-2 once - TRBV19 TGTGCCAGTAGTATCACTATAACCGGGGAGCTGTTTTTT CASSITITGELFF
TRBJ1-4 - TRBD1 TRBV5-5 TGTGCCAGCAGCCTAAAGACAGGGCTTAATGAAAAACTGTTTTTT CASSLKTGLNEKLFF
TRBJ2-7 - TRBD1 TRBV4-2 TGTGCCAGCAGCCGAAAACCGGGACAGGGTTTTTACGAGCAGTACTTC CASSRKPGQGFYEQYF
TRBJ2-3 - TRBD2 TRBV5-4 TGTGCCAGCAGCTTCCGAACGGGGGGGGCTTCAGATACGCAGTATTTT CASSFRTGGASDTQYF
TRBJ1-4 once - TRBV29-1 TGCAGCGTCGCAGGGGACACCCATGAAAAACTGTTTTTT CSVAGDTHEKLFF
TRBJ2-1 - - TRBV10-1 TGCGCCAGCAGCCGGGGTCTAAGCTACAATGAGCAGTTCTTC CASSRGLSYNEQFF
TRBJ1-3 - - TRBV4-1 TGCGCCAGCAGCCAAGATTCACAGGCTGGAAACACCATATATTTT CASSQDSQAGNTIYF
TRBJ1-4 - - TRBV4-1 TGCGCCAGCAGCCAAGATGTCTCAACAGGGAGGGATGAAAAACTGTTTTTT CASSQDVSTGRDEKLFF
TRBJ2-3 - - TRBV3-1/TRBV3-2 TGTGCCAGCAGCCAGGGGCTAGGGACAGATACGCAGTATTTT CASSQGLGTDTQYF
TRBJ1-4 once - TRBV12-3/TRBV12-4 TGTGCCAGCAGTTTATCTGGGCATGAAAAACTGTTTTTT CASSLSGHEKLFF
TRBJ1-2 - TRBD1 TRBV5-1 TGCGCCAGCAGCATCTCTGGGGACAGTACCATGGGGGGCTACACCTTC CASSISGDSTMGGYTF
TRBJ1-4 - - TRBV5-8 TGTGCCAGCAGCTTGGGACAGGCAACTAATGAAAAACTGTTTTTT CASSLGQATNEKLFF
TRBJ1-6 - TRBD1 TRBV4-1 TGCGCCAGCAGCCAGGGACAGGGTGGAGGTTCACCCCTCCACTTT CASSQGQGGGSPLHF
TRBJ1-4 - TRBD1 TRBV7-8 TGTGCCAGCAGCGCCCAGGGGGGCATACCAACGAAGCTGTTTTTT CASSAQGGIPTKLFF
TRBJ2-7 once TRBD2 TRBV6-6 TGTGCCAGCAGTTACTCGATTAGCGGGAGCTCCTACGAGCAGTACTTC CASSYSISGSSYEQYF
TRBJ2-2 - - TRBV5-1 TGCGCCAGCCAGGAACAGAACACCGGGGAGCTGTTTTTT CASQEQNTGELFF
TRBJ1-1 - TRBD1 TRBV7-2 TGTGCCAGCAGCTTGGTGTTTTCCCAGGGGGGAACATTT CASSLVFSQGGTF
TRBJ1-1 - - TRBV2 TGTGCCAGCAGTGAAGCGGGGGGGAACACTGAAGCTTTCTTT CASSEAGGNTEAFF
TRBJ1-5 - - TRBV6-5 TGTGCCAGCAGTTACTTTGCCGGGCAGCCCCAGCATTTT CASSYFAGQPQHF
TRBJ2-3 once TRBD2 TRBV11-3 TGTGCCAGCAGCTCGTCTTCGGGGGGGGACACAGATACGCAGTATTTT CASSSSSGGDTDTQYF
TRBJ2-3 - - TRBV11-2 TGTGCCAGCAGCTTAGCGGGGAAAGTGGGCACAGATACGCAGTATTTT CASSLAGKVGTDTQYF
TRBJ2-7 - - TRBV27 TGTGCCAGCAGTTTAGGGTGGGGCAGGGGGGCGTTCGAGCAGTACTTC CASSLGWGRGAFEQYF
TRBJ2-7 - TRBD2 TRBV10-3 TGTGCCATCAGCCGACTAGCGGGGGACTACGAGCAGTACTTC CAISRLAGDYEQYF
TRBJ2-7 - - TRBV3-1/TRBV3-2 TGTGCCAGCAGCCAGCAGACACTCGAGCAGTACTTC CASSQQTLEQYF
TRBJ2-7 - - TRBV19 TGTGCCAGTAGTATACGACAGGCGGTCTACGAGCAGTACTTC CASSIRQAVYEQYF
TRBJ2-7 - TRBD1 TRBV9 TGTGCCAGCAGCGAGGGACAGAGCTCCTACGAGCAGTACTTC CASSEGQSSYEQYF
TRBJ2-1 - TRBD2 TRBV6-4 TGTGCCAGCAGGGAGCGGGAGGGCCCCTACAATGAGCAGTTCTTC CASREREGPYNEQFF
TRBJ1-2 - TRBD1 TRBV4-1 TGCGCCAGCAGCCAAGTGGGACAGGGCTATGGCTACACCTTC CASSQVGQGYGYTF
TRBJ2-5 - TRBD1 TRBV5-1 TGCGCCAGCAGCTCACTGACAGGGGGAGAGACCCAGTACTTC CASSSLTGGETQYF
TRBJ2-3 - - TRBV5-8 TGTGCCAGCAGCTTGCCATGGGTGACTAGCACAGATACGCAGTATTTT CASSLPWVTSTDTQYF
TRBJ2-7 - TRBD1 TRBV2 TGTGCCAGCACCCCCCGGGACAGGGGGGTTGGGGACGAGCAGTACTTC CASTPRDRGVGDEQYF
TRBJ2-3 - TRBD1 TRBV5-1 TGCGCCAGCAGCACTGACAGGGCTACAGATACGCAGTATTTT CASSTDRATDTQYF
TRBJ1-1 few TRBD1 TRBV29-1 TGCAGCGTCGCTGGGACAGCCCTGAACACTGAAGCTTTCTTT CSVAGTALNTEAFF
TRBJ2-2 - TRBD1 TRBV24-1 TGTGCCACCAGAGGACAGGGGACCGCCGGGGAGCTGTTTTTT CATRGQGTAGELFF
TRBJ2-4 - TRBD1 TRBV5-1 TGCGCCAGCAGCCCCCTGACAGGGGGCGAAAACATTCAGTACTTC CASSPLTGGENIQYF
TRBJ2-1 - TRBD2 TRBV13 TGTGCCAGCAGGGACATACTAGCGGGGCATTACAATGAGCAGTTCTTC CASRDILAGHYNEQFF
TRBJ2-2 - - TRBV3-1/TRBV3-2 TGTGCCAGCAGGCAGCCGGGAGCCCGATTTAGCACCGGGGAGCTGTTTTTT CASRQPGARFSTGELFF
TRBJ2-1 - - TRBV7-9 TGTGCCAGCAGCTTAGCCCGGGACAACGATGAGCAGTTCTTC CASSLARDNDEQFF